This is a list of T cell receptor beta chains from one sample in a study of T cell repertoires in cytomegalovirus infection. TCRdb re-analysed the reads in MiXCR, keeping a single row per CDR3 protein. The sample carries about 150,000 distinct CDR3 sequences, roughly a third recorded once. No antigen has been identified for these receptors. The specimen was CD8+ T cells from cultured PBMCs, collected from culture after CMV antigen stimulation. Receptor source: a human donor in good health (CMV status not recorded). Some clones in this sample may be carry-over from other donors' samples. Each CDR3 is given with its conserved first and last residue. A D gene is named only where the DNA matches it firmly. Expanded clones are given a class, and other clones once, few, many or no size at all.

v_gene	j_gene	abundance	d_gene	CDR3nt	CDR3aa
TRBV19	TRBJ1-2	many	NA	TGTGCCAGTAGTCTCCGACGGTCCGGGGACTACACCTTC	CASSLRRSGDYTF
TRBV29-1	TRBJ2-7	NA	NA	TGCAGCGTTGTCTCAGGCTACGAGCAGTACTTC	CSVVSGYEQYF
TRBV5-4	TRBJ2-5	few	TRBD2	TGTGCCAGCAGCGTAGGACTAGCGGGAATCCAAGAGACCCAGTACTTC	CASSVGLAGIQETQYF
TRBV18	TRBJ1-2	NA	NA	TGTGCCAGCTCCCCGGGTCATCCCTATGGCTACACCTTC	CASSPGHPYGYTF
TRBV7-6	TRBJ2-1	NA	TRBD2	TGTGCCAGCAGCTTTGAAACGGGGGGGGGGAATGAGCAGTTCTTC	CASSFETGGGNEQFF
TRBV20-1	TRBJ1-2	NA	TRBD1	TGCAGTGCTTGGACAGGGTCCCCCTATGGCTACACCTTC	CSAWTGSPYGYTF
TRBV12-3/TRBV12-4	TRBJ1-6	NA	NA	TGTGCCAGCAGTTTACAGCGTAATTCACCCCTCCACTTT	CASSLQRNSPLHF
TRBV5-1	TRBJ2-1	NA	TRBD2	TGCGCCAGCAGCTACGAGGGACTAGCGGGGGGTCTATCCTACAATGAGCAGTTCTTC	CASSYEGLAGGLSYNEQFF
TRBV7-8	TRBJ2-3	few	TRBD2	TGTGCCAGCAGCCCAAGCGGGGGCATCACAGATACGCAGTATTTT	CASSPSGGITDTQYF
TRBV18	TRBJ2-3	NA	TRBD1	TGTGCCAGCTCAACCGACGGGACAGGCTTAGATACGCAGTATTTT	CASSTDGTGLDTQYF
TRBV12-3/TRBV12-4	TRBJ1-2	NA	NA	TGTGCCACCACCACAGGGTTCGAGGGCTACACCTTC	CATTTGFEGYTF
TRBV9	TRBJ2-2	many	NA	TGTGCCAGCAGCGTAGACGCGAGGATTACGAACACCGGGGAGCTGTTTTTT	CASSVDARITNTGELFF
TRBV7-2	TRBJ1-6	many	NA	TGTGCCAGCAGCTGGGGGCCCACAGGGTACACACCCCTCCACTTT	CASSWGPTGYTPLHF
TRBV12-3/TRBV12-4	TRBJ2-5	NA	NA	TGTGTCAGCACGAACTTCGCCGAGGGGGAGACCCAGTACTTC	CVSTNFAEGETQYF
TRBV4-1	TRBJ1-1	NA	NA	TGCGCCAGCAGCCAAACGTCAGAGGAGAGTTATACTGAAGCTTTCTTT	CASSQTSEESYTEAFF
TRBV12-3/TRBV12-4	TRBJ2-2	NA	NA	TGTGCCAGCAGACTACAGGGTTACACCGGGGAGCTGTTTTTT	CASRLQGYTGELFF
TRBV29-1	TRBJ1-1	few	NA	TGCAGCGTTGATGGACGGACTTCAGGGAACACTGAAGCTTTCTTT	CSVDGRTSGNTEAFF
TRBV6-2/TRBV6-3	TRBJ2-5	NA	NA	TGTGCCAGCAGCCCCGGACAGTACCAAGAGACCCAGTACTTC	CASSPGQYQETQYF
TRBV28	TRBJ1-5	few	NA	TGTGCCAGCAGTTTATCAACAGGCGGACCCCAGCATTTT	CASSLSTGGPQHF
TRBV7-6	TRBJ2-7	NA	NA	TGTGCCAGCAGCATAACAGGAGAGCAGTACTTC	CASSITGEQYF
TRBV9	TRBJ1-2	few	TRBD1	TGTGCCAGCAGCGCATCCGGGACAGTCAACTATGGCTACACCTTC	CASSASGTVNYGYTF
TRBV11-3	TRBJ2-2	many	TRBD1	TGTGCCAGCAGCTTAGTTTGGGGGACAGACACCGGGGAGCTGTTTTTT	CASSLVWGTDTGELFF
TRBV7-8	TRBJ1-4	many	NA	TGTGCCAGCAGCTTAGTGCTCACTAATGAAAAACTGTTTTTT	CASSLVLTNEKLFF
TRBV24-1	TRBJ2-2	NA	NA	TGTGCCACCAGTGGCTCACAGGGGAACACCGGGGAGCTGTTTTTT	CATSGSQGNTGELFF
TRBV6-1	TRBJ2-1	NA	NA	TGTGCCAGCAGTGAGGGGCCGAGCTCCTACAATGAGCAGTTCTTC	CASSEGPSSYNEQFF
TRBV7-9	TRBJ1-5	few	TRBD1	TGTGCCAGCAGCCCGACGGGGACAGGGGGCTTAGGTCAGCCCCAGCATTTT	CASSPTGTGGLGQPQHF
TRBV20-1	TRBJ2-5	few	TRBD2	TGCAGTGCTAGGACCTTTGGACTAGCAGGGACTCTGTACCAAGAGACCCAGTACTTC	CSARTFGLAGTLYQETQYF
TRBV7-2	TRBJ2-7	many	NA	TGTGCCAGCAGCTTAGTTGGCCGTGCCGGCTCCTACGAGCAGTACTTC	CASSLVGRAGSYEQYF
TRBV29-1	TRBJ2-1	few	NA	TGCAGCGTTGACAGGGGGGGCCCCTACAATGAGCAGTTCTTC	CSVDRGGPYNEQFF
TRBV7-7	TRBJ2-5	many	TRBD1	TGTGCCAGCAGCGGAATGACAGGGGCCGGGGAGACCCAGTACTTC	CASSGMTGAGETQYF